The 27 T cell receptor beta chains below all came from one sample that was sequenced in a study of T cell responses to AZD1222 COVID-19 vaccine. Assay: immunoSEQ multiplex PCR; the TCRdb copy retains only in-frame clones and omits some. This table holds 170,000 or so clones, 90% found once. The sequencing used peripheral blood, collected on day 0 of AZD1222 vaccination. The receptors here all came from an adult in good health.

This clone is deemed medium-sized. The V and J genes are TRBV5-1 and TRBJ1-3; the D is unclear. The CDR3 runs to 15 residues. V lost 2 bases and J 0 bases, leaving 9 bases between the germline ends. In germline, CDR1 is SGHRS, CDR2 YFSETQ. CDR3 sequence: CASSFGGNSGNTIYF. The CDR3 DNA reads as TGCGCCAGCAGCTTCGGCGGAAACTCTGGAAACACCATATATTTT.

The chain joins TRBV5-1 to TRBJ2-7; perhaps TRBD1 as D (8 bases). V lost 4 bases and J lost 1, with 15 bases in between. Germline CDR1 SGHRS, CDR2 YFSETQ. This CDR3 has 15 amino acids. The CDR3 DNA reads as TGCGCCAGCAGCCCACAGGGGGGGACGTCCTACGAGCAGTACTTC. This sequence encodes CASSPQGGTSYEQYF.

This clone occurred a few times. The CDR3 nucleotides are TGCGCCAGCAGCTCGTTCGGACAGGGGAACACTGAAGCTTTCTTT. Residues: CASSSFGQGNTEAFF. The chain combines TRBV5-1 with TRBJ1-1, with TRBD1 matching over 8 bases. The V segment lost 3 bases and the J segment 1 base; nucleotides outside the gene matches: 5. Germline V gives CDR1 SGHRS, CDR2 YFSETQ. The CDR3 is 15 residues long.

The table lists this clone with a count of one. This chain joins TRBV6-2 or TRBV6-3 and TRBJ1-2; D is possibly TRBD1 (5 bases). The CDR3 extends over 17 amino acids. V was pared by 0 bases and J by 1 base, with 15 bases between. CDR1 and CDR2 (germline): MNHEY, SVGEGT. The CDR3 DNA follows: TGTGCCAGCAGTTACTCGTCTTCCGGGGGGTTTAACTATGGCTACACCTTC. Translated, it gives CASSYSSSGGFNYGYTF.

This clone is a singleton in its sample. The chain combines TRBV18 with TRBJ2-2; a weak D match, TRBD2 (5 bases). V lost 2 bases, J lost 8 bases, and 12 bases lay in between. The CDR3 runs 14 residues. CDR1 and CDR2 from the germline V gene are KGHSH and LQKENI. The CDR3 DNA is TGTGCCAGCTCACCAGGAGCAGCGGAAGGGGAGCTGTTTTTT. Its translation is CASSPGAAEGELFF.

The gene calls are TRBV14 and TRBJ1-1, with 7 bases fitting TRBD1. The CDR3 is made up of 15 amino acids. With V trimmed by 4 bases and J by 1 base, 6 bases remained unmatched. Germline CDR1 is SGHDN and CDR2 is FVKESK. CDR3 sequence (DNA): TGTGCCAGCAGCCCTAGGGACAGAAGGAACACTGAAGCTTTCTTT. Its translation: CASSPRDRRNTEAFF.

The rearrangement joins TRBV18 to TRBJ1-3; TRBD1 agrees at 10 bases. CDR3 length equals 16 residues. V lost 2 bases, J lost 4 bases, and 5 bases stayed unmatched. CDR1 is KGHSH, CDR2 LQKENI, per germline. DNA of the CDR3: TGTGCCAGCTCACCAGGGACAGGGGACCGAGGAAACACCATATATTTT. Protein sequence: CASSPGTGDRGNTIYF.

The rearrangement joins TRBV11-3 to TRBJ2-5, with D unclear. The CDR3 has 14 amino acids. Germline V gene lookup returns CDR1 SGHNT and CDR2 YENEEA. V was pared by 2 bases and J by 1 base, with 8 bases between. Here the CDR3 DNA reads TGTGCCAGCAGCTTAAGGTACAGCCAAGAGACCCAGTACTTC. Amino acid sequence: CASSLRYSQETQYF.

The chain couples TRBV30 to TRBJ2-7; D might be TRBD2 (6 bases). This CDR3 is built from 16 residues. CDR1 is GTSNPN, CDR2 SVGIG, per germline (reference sequence). Trimming cost V 1 base and J 3 bases, with 19 bases left between them. The CDR3 DNA reads as TGTGCCTGGAGTGACACCGGGACTGGCCCCCTCTACGAGCAGTACTTC. Translation: CAWSDTGTGPLYEQYF. Filled out from reference TRBV30 and TRBJ2-7, the complete variable domain reads SQTIHQWPATLVQPVGSPLSLECTVEGTSNPNLYWYRQAAGRGLQLLFYSVGIGQISSEVPQNLSASRPQDRQFILSSKKLLLSDSGFYLCAWSDTGTGPLYEQYFGPGTRLTVT.

In this sample, this clone turned up a few times. This chain links TRBV7-2 with TRBJ1-1; D not resolved. Germline assignment: CDR1 SGHTA and CDR2 FQGNSA. This CDR3 contains 16 residues. V gave up 6 bases and J gave up 1 base, with 18 bases separating them. The CDR3 nucleotides are TGTGCCAGCAGTTCCGAAGGTGTGTGGGGGAACACTGAAGCTTTCTTT. Amino acids: CASSSEGVWGNTEAFF.

The gene calls are TRBV15 and TRBJ1-4, with D hard to call. Germline V gene sequence: CDR1 LNHNV, CDR2 YYDKDF (reference sequence). With 1 base removed from V and 11 bases from J, the gap between germline ends came to 11 bases. CDR3 length equals 13 residues. In nucleotides, the CDR3 is TGTGCCACCAGCAGAGTCCCGAGCGGGAAACTGTTTTTT. This gives the protein CATSRVPSGKLFF.

This chain connects TRBV5-6 to TRBJ2-5; 7 nucleotides line up with TRBD1. The CDR3 totals 13 residues. J gave up 4 bases and V 1 base, and 1 base lay outside the gene matches. Per germline, CDR1 SGHDT and CDR2 YYEEEE. As DNA, the CDR3 is TGTGCCAGCAGCTTGAACAGGGGAGAGACCCAGTACTTC. Protein: CASSLNRGETQYF.

The chain employs TRBV28 and TRBJ2-7; 9 bases align to TRBD1. The CDR3 runs to 14 residues. V lost 6 bases and J lost 7; bases outside the gene matches: 10. Germline V gene sequence: CDR1 MDHEN, CDR2 SYDVKM. The CDR3 bases are TGTGCCAGCAGCCAACCACAGGGGGCGGGGGAGCAGTACTTC. It codes for CASSQPQGAGEQYF.

This clone was recorded once. The V gene is TRBV4-1, the J gene TRBJ1-1; TRBD1 agrees at 10 bases. Trimming cost V 0 bases and J 4 bases; bases outside gene matches: 14. Germline-derived CDR1 and CDR2 are MGHRA and YSYEKL. The CDR3 loop spans 19 amino acids. CDR3 region: CASSQDNFFAGQGGTEAFF. The CDR3 DNA reads TGCGCCAGCAGCCAAGATAATTTTTTTGCTGGACAGGGGGGCACTGAAGCTTTCTTT.

The rearrangement joins TRBV7-2 to TRBJ1-1; a weak D match, TRBD1 (6 bases). This CDR3 has 14 amino acids. CDR1 and CDR2 (germline): SGHTA, FQGNSA. The germline V and J ends were trimmed by 5 bases and 3 bases, with 13 bases remaining between them. CDR3 residues: CASSVLSGDTEAFF. The CDR3 nucleotides read TGTGCCAGCAGCGTTCTTTCAGGGGACACTGAAGCTTTCTTT.

This clone has more than one count but fewer than ten. The chain couples TRBV11-2 to TRBJ1-3; 7 bases align to TRBD1. The trim removed 6 bases at V and 0 bases at J, leaving 5 bases unmatched. The CDR3 runs to 15 residues. CDR1 is SGHAT, CDR2 FQNNGV, per germline. The CDR3 nucleotides read TGTGCCAGCAGGAGACAGGGCAACTCTGGAAACACCATATATTTT. Its protein is CASRRQGNSGNTIYF.

The chain recombines TRBV10-2 with TRBJ1-1; 8 bases map to TRBD1. V lost 7 bases, J lost 7 bases, and 8 bases stayed unmatched. The germline CDR1 and CDR2 sequences are WSHSY and SAAADI. This CDR3 spans 13 amino acids. The CDR3 nucleotides are TGCGCCAGCACTTCTTCAGGGGGCGGTGAAGCTTTCTTT. Its translation: CASTSSGGGEAFF.

V gene TRBV10-1 combines with J gene TRBJ1-6; the D is unclear. The germline V gene encodes CDR1 WNHNN and CDR2 SYGVQD (reference sequence). The V end lost 3 bases, the J end lost 0 bases, and 12 bases lay between the germline ends. This CDR3 is 17 amino acids long. CDR3 region: CASSERYRSSYNSPLHF. The CDR3 DNA follows: TGCGCCAGCAGTGAAAGGTACCGGAGCTCCTATAATTCACCCCTCCACTTT.

The chain recombines TRBV5-4 with TRBJ2-2, with D tentatively TRBD1 or TRBD2 (6 bases each). CDR1 is SGHNT and CDR2 is YYREEE in the germline V gene (reference sequence). The CDR3 consists of 15 residues. Here the CDR3 DNA reads TGTGCTACCAAGAGGGGGGCCCCGGGCACCGGGGAGCTGTTTTTT. This gives the protein CATKRGAPGTGELFF.

The V and J genes are TRBV27 and TRBJ2-4; D is undetermined. The germline CDR1 and CDR2 sequences are MNHEY and SMNVEV (reference sequence). This CDR3 is built from 14 residues. V was shortened by 6 bases and J by 5 bases, with 14 bases between the two germline ends. The CDR3 nucleotides read TGTGCCAGCAGGGATACTCCAGGCCAAAACATTCAGTACTTC. Protein product: CASRDTPGQNIQYF.

V gene TRBV19 combines with J gene TRBJ1-5; 12 bases agree with TRBD1. This CDR3 is 17 amino acids long. Germline trimming cut 5 bases from V and 2 bases from J; bases unmatched to any gene: 7. Germline lookup yields CDR1 LNHDA and CDR2 SQIVND (reference sequence). The CDR3 sequence is CASSSGTGGRGNQPQHF. CDR3 DNA: TGTGCCAGTAGTTCGGGGACAGGGGGCCGGGGCAATCAGCCCCAGCATTTT.

This clone appeared once. At one of its ends the junction is not consistent with the germline gene, which may arise from a read error. The rearrangement uses TRBV12-5 and TRBJ1-5; D is ambiguous. This CDR3 is built from 16 residues. Germline CDR1 and CDR2: LGHNT and FRNRAP. In DNA, the CDR3 is TGTGCTAGTGGTGGAAATCCCCGGGATAGCGATCAGCCCCAGCATTTT. This sequence encodes CASGGNPRDSDQPQHF.

The chain uses TRBV4-1 and TRBJ1-3; D is possibly TRBD1 (6 bases). The length of the CDR3 is 20 residues. Trimming took 6 bases from V and 0 from J, leaving 27 bases between them. The germline V gene has CDR1 MGHRA and CDR2 YSYEKL. The CDR3 sequence: CASSLPFSGTKHLSGNTIYF. As DNA, the CDR3 is TGCGCCAGCAGTCTTCCGTTTTCCGGGACAAAACACCTCTCTGGAAACACCATATATTTT.

The chain is built from TRBV11-3 and TRBJ2-1; perhaps D is TRBD1 or TRBD2 (7 bases each). The CDR3 is 16 amino acids. V shed 4 bases and J shed 0 bases, with 13 bases lying between them. The germline V gene encodes CDR1 SGHNT and CDR2 YENEEA. The CDR3 nucleotides are TGTGCCAGCAGCTCCAGGGGGGGAGGCTCCTACAATGAGCAGTTCTTC. It encodes CASSSRGGGSYNEQFF.

V usage is TRBV3-1 (or the pseudogene TRBV3-2) and J usage is TRBJ2-7; D is possibly TRBD2 (5 bases). This CDR3 is 15 amino acids long. Germline CDR1 reads LGHDT; CDR2 reads YNNKEL (reference sequence). Trimming took off 1 base at V and 1 base at J, with 11 bases between the two ends. In nucleotides, the CDR3 is TGTGCCAGCAGCCAAGCTGAGGGCTATTCCTACGAGCAGTACTTC. Protein sequence: CASSQAEGYSYEQYF.

This chain links TRBV19 with TRBJ1-4, with D unclear. The CDR3 covers 14 residues. Trimming removed 5 bases from V and 6 bases from J, with 13 bases in between. Germline CDR1 reads LNHDA; CDR2 reads SQIVND (reference sequence). For the CDR3, the DNA is TGTGCCAGTAGTCCAGCGGGAGGCCATGAAAAACTGTTTTTT. Amino acid sequence: CASSPAGGHEKLFF.

The chain links TRBV6-5 to TRBJ2-1; D perhaps matches TRBD1 (5 bases). Germline loops: CDR1 MNHEY, CDR2 SVGAGI. The CDR3 totals 14 residues. V lost 5 bases and J 6 bases, leaving 14 bases between the germline ends. CDR3 in amino acids: CASSPQGESNEQFF. The CDR3 DNA reads as TGTGCCAGCAGTCCCCAGGGCGAATCCAATGAGCAGTTCTTC.